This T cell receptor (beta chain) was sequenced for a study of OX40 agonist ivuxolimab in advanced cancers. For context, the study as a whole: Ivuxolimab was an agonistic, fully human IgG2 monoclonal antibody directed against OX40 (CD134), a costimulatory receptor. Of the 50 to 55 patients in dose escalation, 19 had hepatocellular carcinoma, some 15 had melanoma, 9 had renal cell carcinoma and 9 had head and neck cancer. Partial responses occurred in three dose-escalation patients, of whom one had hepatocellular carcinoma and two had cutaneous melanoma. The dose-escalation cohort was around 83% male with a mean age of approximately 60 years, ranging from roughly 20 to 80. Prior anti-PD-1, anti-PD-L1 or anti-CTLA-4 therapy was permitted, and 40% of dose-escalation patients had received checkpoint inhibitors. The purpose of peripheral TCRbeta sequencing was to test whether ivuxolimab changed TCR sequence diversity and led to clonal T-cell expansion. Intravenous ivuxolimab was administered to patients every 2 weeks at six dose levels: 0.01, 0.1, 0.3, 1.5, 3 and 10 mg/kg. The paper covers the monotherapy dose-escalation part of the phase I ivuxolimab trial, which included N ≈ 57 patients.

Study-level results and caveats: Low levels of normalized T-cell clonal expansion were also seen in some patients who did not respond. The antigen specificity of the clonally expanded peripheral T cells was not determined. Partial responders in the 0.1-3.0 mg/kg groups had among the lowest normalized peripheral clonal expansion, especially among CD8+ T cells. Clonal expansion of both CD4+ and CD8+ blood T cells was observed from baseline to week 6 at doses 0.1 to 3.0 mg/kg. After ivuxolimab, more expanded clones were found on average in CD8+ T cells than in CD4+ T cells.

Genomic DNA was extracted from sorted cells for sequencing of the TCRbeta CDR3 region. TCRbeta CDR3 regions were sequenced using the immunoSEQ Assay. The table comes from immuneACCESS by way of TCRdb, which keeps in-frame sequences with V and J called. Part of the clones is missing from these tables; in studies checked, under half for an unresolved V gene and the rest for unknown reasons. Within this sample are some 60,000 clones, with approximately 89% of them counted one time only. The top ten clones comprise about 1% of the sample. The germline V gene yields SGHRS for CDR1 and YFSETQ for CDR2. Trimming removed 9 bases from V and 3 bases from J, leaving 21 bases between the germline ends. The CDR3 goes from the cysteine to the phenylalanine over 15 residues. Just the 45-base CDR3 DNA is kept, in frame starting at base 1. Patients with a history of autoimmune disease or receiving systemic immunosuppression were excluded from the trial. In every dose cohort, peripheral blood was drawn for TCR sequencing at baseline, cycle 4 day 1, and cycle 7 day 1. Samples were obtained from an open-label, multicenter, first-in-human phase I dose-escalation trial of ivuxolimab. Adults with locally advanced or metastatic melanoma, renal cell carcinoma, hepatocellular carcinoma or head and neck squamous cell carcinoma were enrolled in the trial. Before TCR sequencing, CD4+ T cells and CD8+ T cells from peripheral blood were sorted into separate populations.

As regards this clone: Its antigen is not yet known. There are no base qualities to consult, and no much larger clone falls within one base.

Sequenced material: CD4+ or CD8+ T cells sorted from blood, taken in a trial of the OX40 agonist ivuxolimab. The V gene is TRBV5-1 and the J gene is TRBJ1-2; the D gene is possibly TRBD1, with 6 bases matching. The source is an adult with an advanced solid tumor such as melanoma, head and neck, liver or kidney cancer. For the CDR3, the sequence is CATTKGGAGDYGYTF. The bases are TGCGCCACCACTAAGGGGGGCGCGGGGGACTATGGCTACACCTTC. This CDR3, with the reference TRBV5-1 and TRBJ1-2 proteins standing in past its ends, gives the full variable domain KAGVTQTPRYLIKTRGQQVTLSCSPISGHRSVSWYQQTPGQGLQFLFEYFSETQRNKGNFPGRFSGRQFSNSRSEMNVSTLELGDSALYLCATTKGGAGDYGYTFGSGTRLTVV.